These 21 T cell receptor beta chains were sequenced from one sample in a study of OX40 agonist ivuxolimab in advanced cancers. The table came from immunoSEQ multiplex PCR; TCRdb's copy has only in-frame clones and leaves some out. The table lists roughly 34,000 clones, approximately 89% of them singletons, with more than 30% in the top ten. Sequenced here: CD4+ or CD8+ T cells sorted from blood, sampled in a trial of the OX40 agonist ivuxolimab. Receptors were obtained from an adult with an advanced solid tumor such as melanoma, head and neck, liver or kidney cancer.

Only one count was recorded for this clone. J is TRBJ2-7 and V is TRBV6-5; D is possibly TRBD2 (6 bases). This CDR3 is built from 13 residues. Trimming pared 5 bases from V and 5 bases from J, leaving 13 bases between. CDR1 and CDR2 (germline): MNHEY, SVGAGI. This CDR3 is CASSIGGYHEQYF. In DNA, the CDR3 is TGTGCCAGCAGTATTGGGGGGTACCACGAGCAGTACTTC.

The chain links TRBV2 to TRBJ2-3; 9 bases match TRBD2. The trim removed 11 bases at V and 6 bases at J, leaving 12 bases unmatched. The germline V gene has CDR1 SNHLY and CDR2 FYNNEI. The CDR3 runs to 14 residues. Written as DNA, the CDR3 is TGTGCCTCCCAAGGGCGGGGGGGGGCCGATACGCAGTATTTT. Translated: CASQGRGGADTQYF.

V and J are TRBV15 and TRBJ2-7; TRBD1 matches 7 bases. The ends lost 5 bases at V and 0 bases at J; junction bases unmatched: 1. Germline assignment: CDR1 LNHNV and CDR2 YYDKDF (reference sequence). This CDR3 is 13 amino acids long. Here the CDR3 DNA reads TGTGCCACCAGCGGGGACAGCTCCTACGAGCAGTACTTC. This gives the protein CATSGDSSYEQYF.

In this sample, this clone turned up once. The chain links TRBV7-9 to TRBJ2-3, with D uncertain. Germline V gene lookup returns CDR1 SEHNR and CDR2 FQNEAQ (reference sequence). Trimming stripped 2 bases from V and 10 bases from J, with 10 bases between. This CDR3 region has 12 residues. In DNA form, the CDR3 reads TGTGCCAGCAGCTTAATGGGCTCATCGCAGTATTTT. It yields the protein CASSLMGSSQYF.

This chain links TRBV13 with TRBJ2-1, with a tentative D call TRBD1 (6 bases). The CDR3 is 17 residues long. CDR1 is PRHDT, CDR2 FYEKMQ, per germline (reference sequence). Trimming left V 3 bases short and J 1 base short, with 16 bases between. CDR3 protein: CASSLTAGVKSYNEQFF. CDR3 sequence (DNA): TGTGCCAGCAGCTTGACGGCAGGGGTTAAGTCCTACAATGAGCAGTTCTTC. Together with reference TRBV13 and TRBJ2-1, the CDR3 gives the full variable domain: AAGVIQSPRHLIKEKRETATLKCYPIPRHDTVYWYQQGPGQDPQFLISFYEKMQSDKGSIPDRFSAQQFSDYHSELNMSSLELGDSALYFCASSLTAGVKSYNEQFFGPGTRLTVL.

The chain uses TRBV19 and TRBJ2-1; D possibly corresponds to TRBD2 (6 bases). Germline V gene lookup returns CDR1 LNHDA and CDR2 SQIVND (reference sequence). V lost 6 bases and J 4 bases, leaving 10 bases between the germline ends. The CDR3 totals 13 residues. CDR3 DNA sequence: TGTGCCAGTAGCCAAGGACTATACAATGAGCAGTTCTTC. Translation: CASSQGLYNEQFF.

This rearrangement joins TRBV6-5 to TRBJ2-7, with 8 bases aligning to TRBD2. V trimming: 2 bases; J trimming: 2 bases; junction bases outside the gene matches: 2. There are 14 residues in the CDR3. CDR1 and CDR2 (germline): MNHEY, SVGAGI. The DNA of the CDR3 is TGTGCCAGCAGTTACGGCGGGGGGCCCTACGAGCAGTACTTC. Encoded protein: CASSYGGGPYEQYF.

Only one count was recorded for this clone. This rearrangement joins TRBV7-2 to TRBJ2-7; D may be TRBD2 (5 bases). The CDR3 runs to 15 residues. The germline V gene encodes CDR1 SGHTA and CDR2 FQGNSA. Trimming removed 2 bases from V and 0 bases from J, with 11 bases in between. The CDR3 region has the DNA TGTGCCAGCAGCTTATTTAGCGAGAGCTCCTACGAGCAGTACTTC. Encoded protein: CASSLFSESSYEQYF.

V is TRBV10-2 and J is TRBJ2-1, with 9 nucleotides matching TRBD1. The CDR3 runs 15 residues. The V segment lost 8 bases and the J segment 7 bases; nucleotides outside the gene matches: 12. The germline gives CDR1 WSHSY, CDR2 SAAADI. This CDR3 is CASAEVQGAPNEQFF. For the CDR3, the DNA is TGCGCCAGCGCGGAGGTACAGGGGGCGCCGAATGAGCAGTTCTTC.

V is TRBV13 and J is TRBJ2-5; the D gene is possibly TRBD1 (5 bases). Germline V gene data show CDR1 as PRHDT and CDR2 as FYEKMQ (reference sequence). The CDR3 contains 15 residues. The V gene lost 0 bases and the J gene lost 5 bases, with 13 bases spanning the gap. DNA for the CDR3: TGTGCCAGCAGCTTAGGCCTAGGGGATCGCGAGACCCAGTACTTC. Residues: CASSLGLGDRETQYF. Full variable domain (remainder filled in from reference TRBV13 and TRBJ2-5): AAGVIQSPRHLIKEKRETATLKCYPIPRHDTVYWYQQGPGQDPQFLISFYEKMQSDKGSIPDRFSAQQFSDYHSELNMSSLELGDSALYFCASSLGLGDRETQYFGPGTRLLVL.

This rearrangement joins TRBV9 to TRBJ1-4; D might be TRBD1 (5 bases). There are 15 residues in the CDR3. Germline CDR1 reads SGDLS; CDR2 reads YYNGEE. Trimming cost V 4 bases and J 8 bases, with 18 bases left between them. CDR3 amino acids: CASSTRPGVGEKLFF. The CDR3 region has the DNA TGTGCCAGCAGCACTCGCCCGGGGGTTGGGGAAAAACTGTTTTTT.

The rearrangement links TRBV11-2 to TRBJ2-3; D might be TRBD2 (6 bases). The V and J ends lost 5 bases and 8 bases respectively, with 14 bases between them. Looked up from germline, CDR1 is SGHAT and CDR2 is FQNNGV. The CDR3 extends over 13 amino acids. The CDR3 here is CASSELSRGTQYF. DNA for the CDR3: TGTGCCAGCAGCGAACTATCGCGGGGTACGCAGTATTTT.

The CDR3 spells CASSYTGVGNEQFF. In DNA, the CDR3 is TGTGCCAGCAGTTACACGGGAGTGGGCAATGAGCAGTTCTTC. The chain links TRBV6-5 to TRBJ2-1, with D maybe TRBD2 (6 bases). Trimming removed 2 bases from V and 6 bases from J, with 11 bases in between. Germline CDR1 and CDR2: MNHEY and SVGAGI. The CDR3 covers 14 residues.

The chain joins TRBV4-1 to TRBJ2-5; the D is unclear. Germline CDR1 and CDR2: MGHRA and YSYEKL. V gave up 1 base and J gave up 2 bases, with 8 bases separating them. The CDR3 extends over 14 amino acids. The CDR3 DNA sequence: TGCGCCAGCAGCCAAGTTCCCACTCAAGAGACCCAGTACTTC. This sequence encodes CASSQVPTQETQYF.

This clone was seen a few times. The genes are TRBV7-9 and TRBJ2-7, with D possibly being TRBD2 (5 bases). Germline V gene lookup returns CDR1 SEHNR and CDR2 FQNEAQ (reference sequence). V was cut by 0 bases and J by 5 bases, with 14 bases left in between. CDR3 length: 15 amino acids. In nucleotides, the CDR3 is TGTGCCAGCAGCTTAGCGGGAGCGGTGGGTCACGAGCAGTACTTC. It yields the protein CASSLAGAVGHEQYF.

The chain joins TRBV19 to TRBJ1-1; D is uncertain. Germline assignment: CDR1 LNHDA and CDR2 SQIVND (reference sequence). This CDR3 spans 12 amino acids. V gave up 3 bases and J gave up 3 bases, with 5 bases separating them. CDR3 in amino acids: CASSIAYTEAFF. The CDR3 nucleotides are TGTGCCAGTAGTATCGCCTACACTGAAGCTTTCTTT.

V gene TRBV19 combines with J gene TRBJ2-5; D tentatively fits TRBD1 or TRBD2 (6 bases each). Germline CDR1 is LNHDA and CDR2 is SQIVND (reference sequence). V was trimmed by 6 bases and J by 3 bases, leaving 11 bases between them. This CDR3 has 13 residues. As DNA, the CDR3 is TGTGCCAGTAGAGGGGGGCTGGAAGAGACCCAGTACTTC. Residues: CASRGGLEETQYF.

The rearrangement joins TRBV6-5 to TRBJ2-7; 11 bases fit TRBD1. There are 14 residues in the CDR3. J was trimmed by 9 bases and V by 4 bases; bases with no gene match: 8. Germline V gene lookup returns CDR1 MNHEY and CDR2 SVGAGI. The CDR3, as DNA: TGTGCCAGCAGTTCCGGGACAGGGGGAGTAGGGCAGTACTTC. Protein sequence: CASSSGTGGVGQYF.

The rearrangement links TRBV2 to TRBJ2-2; the D is unclear. CDR1 is SNHLY, CDR2 FYNNEI, per germline. V lost 4 bases to trimming and J lost 0 bases, with 0 bases between them. This CDR3 contains 12 residues. In DNA, the CDR3 is TGTGCCAGCAGTGCGAACACCGGGGAGCTGTTTTTT. Its protein product is CASSANTGELFF.

The chain couples TRBV27 to TRBJ2-2; tentatively, D is TRBD1 or TRBD2 (5 bases each). Looked up from germline, CDR1 is MNHEY and CDR2 is SMNVEV (reference sequence). Between the trimmed V and J ends, which lost 8 bases and 1 base, there was a span of 5 bases. The CDR3 spans 12 residues. The CDR3 DNA sequence: TGTGCCAGCGGGGGGAACACCGGGGAGCTGTTTTTT. The encoded protein is CASGGNTGELFF.

The chain has TRBV19 and TRBJ1-5; D ambiguous. The CDR3 contains 14 residues. Between the trimmed V and J ends, which lost 3 bases and 2 bases, there was a span of 8 bases. Germline loops: CDR1 LNHDA, CDR2 SQIVND (reference sequence). CDR3 DNA sequence: TGTGCCAGTAGTATTCCCGCGGGCAATCAGCCCCAGCATTTT. Protein product: CASSIPAGNQPQHF.